The clone carrying this T cell receptor (beta chain) was detected a few times. Antigen: not known. Unique molecular identifiers featured in each of the TCR beta cDNA libraries. In TCRdb, the PCR reads were re-called with MiXCR into one record per CDR3 protein. Counted here are around 400,000 distinct CDR3 sequences, over 30% occurring once; the ten biggest clones make up about 8%. Germline V CDR1 and CDR2: MGHRA, YSYEKL. With 4 bases clipped from V and 7 bases from J, the junction kept 7 bases outside the gene matches. The CDR3 contains 15 residues. This sample stems from a study of post-analysis software for immune sequencing data. Study results and limitations: Controls showed lower frequencies than patients for several TRBV segments, and TRBV5-6, TRBV5-1 and TRBV20-1 were among these.

Sample: blood. The gene calls are TRBV4-1 and TRBJ1-6, with 7 bases matching TRBD1. The source of this sequence is a girl aged 2 to 10 with multiple sclerosis. The CDR3 sequence: CASSPRQGLNSPLHF. CDR3 in DNA: TGCGCCAGCAGCCCGAGACAGGGCTTGAATTCACCCCTCCACTTT.